The 24 T cell receptor beta chains below all came from one sample that was sequenced in a study of T cell repertoires in cytomegalovirus infection. TCRdb redid the calling of the reads with MiXCR, one entry per CDR3 protein. Of roughly 320,000 distinct CDR3 sequences in the sample, approximately 10% were seen once. The sequenced sample was PBMCs. These receptors were collected from a human donor in good health (CMV status not recorded). Some clones in this sample may be carry-over from other donors' samples.

This clonotype showed up many times. The CDR3 spells CATSRASSGSYEQYV. CDR3 nucleotide sequence: TGTGCCACCAGCAGAGCCTCTAGCGGGAGCTACGAGCAGTACGTC. The gene calls are TRBV15 and TRBJ2-7; TRBD2 agrees at 10 bases. Per germline, CDR1 LNHNV and CDR2 YYDKDF (reference sequence). The CDR3 has 15 residues. With V trimmed by 1 base and J by 3 bases, 3 bases remained unmatched.

The genes are TRBV2 and TRBJ2-3; D is undetermined. Trimming took 6 bases from V and 4 from J, leaving 14 bases between them. Looked up from germline, CDR1 is SNHLY and CDR2 is FYNNEI. This CDR3 region has 14 residues. The CDR3 spells CASRFGKRADTQYF. The CDR3 coding sequence is TGTGCCAGCAGATTTGGAAAACGCGCAGATACGCAGTATTTT. The variable domain in full, with the rest retrieved from reference TRBV2 and TRBJ2-3, is EPEVTQTPSHQVTQMGQEVILRCVPISNHLYFYWYRQILGQKVEFLVSFYNNEISEKSEIFDDQFSVERPDGSNFTLKIRSTKLEDSAMYFCASRFGKRADTQYFGPGTRLTVL.

This clonotype was counted at least ten times. This chain connects TRBV29-1 to TRBJ2-3, with D hard to call. CDR1 SQVTM and CDR2 ANQGSEA come from the germline V gene. Trimming shortened V by 7 bases and J by 2 bases, and 22 bases separated the two germline ends. The CDR3 runs 16 residues. The CDR3 DNA follows: TGCAGCGCCTTTGGGGTAGGGCGGAATCACACAGATACGCAGTATTTT. Its translation is CSAFGVGRNHTDTQYF.

This clonotype was observed a few times. This chain connects TRBV28 to TRBJ2-7; D assignment may be TRBD1 or TRBD2 (5 bases each). Germline loops: CDR1 MDHEN, CDR2 SYDVKM. The V end was cut by 6 bases, the J end by 1 base, with 19 bases between. This CDR3 has 16 amino acids. The CDR3 bases are TGTGCCAGCAGCCGAAATGGGTGGGGGTATTCCTACGAGCAGTACGTC. Translation gives CASSRNGWGYSYEQYV.

This clonotype came up many times. The gene calls are TRBV6-1 and TRBJ2-1, with 7 bases lining up with TRBD2. Per the germline V gene, CDR1 is MNHNS and CDR2 is SASEGT. Trimming at V came to 5 bases and at J to 9 bases, leaving 10 bases not matched to a gene. The length of the CDR3 is 14 residues. CDR3 region: CASSISWGGIEQFF. DNA for the CDR3: TGTGCCAGCAGTATCTCTTGGGGGGGGATTGAGCAGTTCTTC.

This clonotype was detected many times. The chain joins TRBV20-1 to TRBJ1-5, with 7 bases that match TRBD1. J was trimmed by 3 bases and V by 4 bases; bases with no gene match: 18. Germline V gene lookup returns CDR1 DFQATT and CDR2 SNEGSKA (reference sequence). CDR3 length: 18 residues. The CDR3 protein is CSAKMGQRLYPFNQPQHF. The CDR3 coding sequence is TGCAGTGCTAAGATGGGACAGCGTCTTTACCCTTTCAATCAGCCCCAGCATTTT.

At least ten counts were recorded for this clonotype. The rearrangement links TRBV7-9 to TRBJ1-1; D call uncertain. This CDR3 has 14 residues. CDR1 and CDR2 from the germline V gene are SEHNR and FQNEAQ (reference sequence). V was pared by 5 bases and J by 4 bases, with 14 bases between. This CDR3 reads CASSTGARFTEAFF. DNA for the CDR3: TGTGCCAGCAGCACGGGAGCGCGATTCACTGAAGCTTTCTTT.

The chain has TRBV7-9 and TRBJ1-2, with a tentative D call TRBD1 (6 bases). CDR1 and CDR2 from the germline V gene are SEHNR and FQNEAQ (reference sequence). The CDR3 runs to 12 residues. V was pared by 5 bases and J by 5 bases, with 9 bases between. CDR3 nucleotides: TGTGCCAGCAGCGGGACACTATATGGCTACACCTTC. Amino acid sequence: CASSGTLYGYTF. Full variable domain (remainder filled in from reference TRBV7-9 and TRBJ1-2): DTGVSQNPRHKITKRGQNVTFRCDPISEHNRLYWYRQTLGQGPEFLTYFQNEAQLEKSRLLSDRFSAERPKGSFSTLEIQRTEQGDSAMYLCASSGTLYGYTFGSGTRLTVV.

This clonotype was detected ten times or more. The chain links TRBV7-9 to TRBJ1-1; D is possibly TRBD1 (5 bases). The CDR3 has 13 amino acids. In germline, CDR1 is SEHNR, CDR2 FQNEAQ (reference sequence). V lost 6 bases and J 1 base, leaving 9 bases between the germline ends. The CDR3 loop reads CASRLTENTEAFF. The CDR3 nucleotides are TGTGCCAGCAGATTGACAGAGAACACTGAAGCTTTCTTT.

At least ten counts were recorded for this clonotype. The chain recombines TRBV4-2 with TRBJ2-1; 9 positions agree with TRBD2. Germline lookup yields CDR1 LGHNA and CDR2 YNFKEQ. V was pared by 0 bases and J by 4 bases, with 4 bases of the junction left unmatched. The CDR3 is 16 residues long. The CDR3 bases are TGTGCCAGCAGCCAAGATCGGCTAGCGGGGTACAATGAGCAGTTCTTC. This translates into CASSQDRLAGYNEQFF.

This chain connects TRBV20-1 to TRBJ2-3; 7 bases are shared with TRBD1. The germline V gene has CDR1 DFQATT and CDR2 SNEGSKA (reference sequence). The trim removed 5 bases at V and 2 bases at J, leaving 10 bases unmatched. The CDR3 has 15 amino acids. CDR3 DNA: TGCAGTGCTCCCCCTACGACAGGGCCCACAGATACGCAGTATTTT. This codes for CSAPPTTGPTDTQYF.

This clonotype was seen ten or more times. V usage is TRBV20-1 and J usage is TRBJ1-1; unclear D gene. V lost 4 bases to trimming and J lost 5 bases, with 11 bases between them. The CDR3 covers 12 residues. Germline V gene lookup returns CDR1 DFQATT and CDR2 SNEGSKA (reference sequence). The CDR3 here is CSAKRPGTEAFF. The CDR3 DNA reads as TGCAGTGCTAAAAGGCCGGGGACTGAAGCTTTCTTT.

Ten or more counts support this clonotype. The chain employs TRBV6-1 and TRBJ2-1; D is unclear. Germline-derived CDR1 and CDR2 are MNHNS and SASEGT. The ends were cut back, 6 bases at V and 0 bases at J, with 6 bases in the middle. This CDR3 spans 13 amino acids. DNA of the CDR3: TGTGCCAGCAGATTTCTCTCCTACAATGAGCAGTTCTTC. It yields the protein CASRFLSYNEQFF.

This clonotype was counted at least ten times. J is TRBJ1-3 and V is TRBV10-3, with TRBD1 matching 7 bases. V shed 11 bases and J 1 base; nucleotides not matched to a gene: 5. The CDR3 has 13 residues. CDR1 is ENHRY, CDR2 SYGVKD, per germline. The CDR3 DNA reads as TGTGCCGTATACAGGGGTTCTGGAAACACCATATATTTT. It codes for CAVYRGSGNTIYF.

This clonotype was counted at least ten times. The chain couples TRBV20-1 to TRBJ2-2; tentative D call: TRBD2 (6 bases). CDR3 size: 14 residues. Per germline, CDR1 DFQATT and CDR2 SNEGSKA (reference sequence). V gave up 3 bases and J gave up 1 base, with 9 bases separating them. In nucleotides, the CDR3 is TGCAGTGCTAGTGGCGGGGAGAACACCGGGGAGCTGTTTTTT. Protein sequence: CSASGGENTGELFF.

The chain has TRBV5-6 and TRBJ2-1, with D possibly being TRBD1 or TRBD2 (5 bases each). The CDR3 sequence is 14 residues long. The germline gives CDR1 SGHDT, CDR2 YYEEEE. The germline V and J ends were trimmed by 5 bases and 8 bases, with 17 bases remaining between them. In DNA form, the CDR3 reads TGTGCCAGCAGGCCTTCCAGGGACCTCTATGAGCAGTTCTTC. Encoded protein: CASRPSRDLYEQFF.

This clonotype showed up many times. V usage is TRBV28 and J usage is TRBJ2-6; maybe TRBD2 (6 bases). This CDR3 comprises 19 residues. The V end was cut by 5 bases, the J end by 0 bases, with 20 bases between. Germline CDR1 is MDHEN and CDR2 is SYDVKM. In nucleotides, the CDR3 is TGTGCCAGCAGTCCTCAAGGAGGGGCCGTTTCCTCTGGGGCCAACGTCCTGACTTTC. Its protein is CASSPQGGAVSSGANVLTF.

This clonotype was detected a few times. The rearrangement joins TRBV20-1 to TRBJ1-2, with D hard to call. V lost 7 bases to trimming and J lost 4 bases, with 13 bases between them. The CDR3 has 12 amino acids. The germline V gene has CDR1 DFQATT and CDR2 SNEGSKA (reference sequence). The CDR3 sequence: CSVRLLGYGYTF. The CDR3 coding sequence is TGCAGTGTTAGGCTCCTAGGCTATGGCTACACCTTC.

This clonotype has a handful of counts. CDR3 DNA: TGTGCCAGCAGTCTACCGCCTTCAACTAGCATCTACGAGCAGTACTTC. Amino acids: CASSLPPSTSIYEQYF. The V gene is TRBV28, the J gene TRBJ2-7, with D perhaps TRBD2 (6 bases). V was shortened by 5 bases and J by 3 bases, with 20 bases between the two germline ends. The CDR3 extends over 16 amino acids. Looked up from germline, CDR1 is MDHEN and CDR2 is SYDVKM.

This clonotype was observed a handful of times. V gene TRBV20-1 combines with J gene TRBJ2-2; D is unclear. The ends were cut back, 6 bases at V and 5 bases at J, with 7 bases in the middle. Germline CDR1 and CDR2: DFQATT and SNEGSKA (reference sequence). CDR3 size: 11 residues. In DNA, the CDR3 is TGCAGTGCCTGGAGAACCGGGGAGCTGTTTTTT. It is translated as CSAWRTGELFF.

The J gene is TRBJ1-1, the V gene TRBV20-1; the match to TRBD1 covers 9 bases. This CDR3 has 15 residues. The J segment lost 2 bases and the V segment lost 1 base, leaving 5 bases of the junction unmatched. Germline loops: CDR1 DFQATT, CDR2 SNEGSKA (reference sequence). In DNA, the CDR3 is TGCAGTGCTAGAGCAAGGACAGGGGTAAACACTGAAGCTTTCTTT. Protein: CSARARTGVNTEAFF.

This clonotype was seen only a few times. The chain couples TRBV29-1 to TRBJ1-6; D remains ambiguous. The CDR3 contains 13 residues. Looked up from germline, CDR1 is SQVTM and CDR2 is ANQGSEA. The V end lost 6 bases, the J end lost 10 bases, and 16 bases lay between the germline ends. The CDR3 here is CSVLVRADSPLHF. DNA for the CDR3: TGCAGCGTCTTGGTTAGGGCTGACTCACCCCTCCACTTT.

V and J are TRBV14 and TRBJ1-6; D is ambiguous. The CDR3 length is 17 residues. CDR1 and CDR2 from the germline V gene are SGHDN and FVKESK. V was cut by 4 bases and J by 5 bases, with 18 bases left in between. As DNA, the CDR3 is TGTGCCAGCAGCCCCATCGGGAAGTATGTTGATAATTCACCCCTCCACTTT. This translates into CASSPIGKYVDNSPLHF.

The chain has TRBV6-5 and TRBJ1-4; D uncertain. The V end lost 2 bases, the J end lost 7 bases, and 14 bases lay between the germline ends. Germline CDR1 reads MNHEY; CDR2 reads SVGAGI. This CDR3 has 15 residues. CDR3 sequence (DNA): TGTGCCAGCAGTTACGGACCGTCGGCGGGTGAAAAACTGTTTTTT. This sequence encodes CASSYGPSAGEKLFF.